Following are 8 T cell receptor beta chains from one sample sequenced in a study of memory CD4+ T cells and cytomegalovirus serostatus (dated by TCRdb to the late 2010s). A FACSAria II was used to sort memory CD4+ T cells, defined as single viable CD3+CD4+CD8-CD45RO+ cells. Libraries were built with the immunoSEQ multiplex PCR assay. Held by TCRdb, this immuneACCESS table contains in-frame sequences only and omits some clones. Under half of the omission traces to an unresolved V gene where checked; the cause of the rest is unknown. The sample records about 64,000 clones, roughly three quarters of which are singletons. In total, the top ten clones hold 0.7% to 0.9% of the sample. The specimen sequenced was memory CD4+ T cells from blood. These receptor sequences come from an adult in good health and CMV-seronegative.

The chain joins TRBV7-9 to TRBJ1-2, with TRBD1 identical over 7 bases. V lost 3 bases and J lost 2; bases outside the gene matches: 6. The CDR3 covers 15 residues. Germline-derived CDR1 and CDR2 are SEHNR and FQNEAQ (reference sequence). The CDR3 protein is CASSLLTTGNYGYTF. DNA of the CDR3: TGTGCCAGCAGCTTGTTGACGACAGGGAACTATGGCTACACCTTC.

This chain links TRBV25-1 with TRBJ2-1; no definite D call. This CDR3 spans 11 amino acids. Germline CDR1 MGHDK, CDR2 SYGVNS. V was pared by 6 bases and J by 1 base, with 1 base between. CDR3 DNA: TGTGCCAGCAGATCCTACAATGAGCAGTTCTTC. Amino acid sequence: CASRSYNEQFF.

This clone was counted between two and nine times. The J gene is TRBJ1-4, the V gene TRBV19, with D hard to call. Trimming cost V 5 bases and J 11 bases, with 12 bases left between them. Germline loops: CDR1 LNHDA, CDR2 SQIVND (reference sequence). This CDR3 is 12 amino acids long. The CDR3 region has the DNA TGTGCCAGTAGTTCAAACAGAGGGAAACTGTTTTTT. Protein sequence: CASSSNRGKLFF. Full variable domain (rest looked up from reference TRBV19 and TRBJ1-4): DGGITQSPKYLFRKEGQNVTLSCEQNLNHDAMYWYRQDPGQGLRLIYYSQIVNDFQKGDIAEGYSVSREKKESFPLTVTSAQKNPTAFYLCASSSNRGKLFFGSGTQLSVL.

This clone showed up just once. The genes are TRBV28 and TRBJ1-3, with D possibly being TRBD1 (6 bases). The V end was cut by 6 bases, the J end by 0 bases, with 9 bases between. This CDR3 is 14 amino acids long. Germline V gives CDR1 MDHEN, CDR2 SYDVKM. The CDR3 DNA sequence: TGTGCCAGCAGACAGGGTCCCTCTGGAAACACCATATATTTT. Translating it yields CASRQGPSGNTIYF.

The gene calls are TRBV5-1 and TRBJ1-3, with D unresolved. The V gene lost 2 bases and the J gene lost 1 base, with 19 bases spanning the gap. The CDR3 length is 18 residues. Germline values: CDR1 SGHRS, CDR2 YFSETQ. In DNA, the CDR3 is TGCGCCAGCAGCTTTATCGGAGGTTCTGTTGGGTCTGGAAACACCATATATTTT. It encodes CASSFIGGSVGSGNTIYF.

The chain recombines TRBV27 with TRBJ1-4; TRBD1 is a possible D gene (6 bases). Trimming removed 6 bases from V and 6 bases from J, with 14 bases in between. Germline loops: CDR1 MNHEY, CDR2 SMNVEV (reference sequence). The CDR3 sequence is 14 residues long. The CDR3 nucleotides read TGTGCCAGCAGCTTGATGGGGGCCGATGAAAAACTGTTTTTT. It encodes CASSLMGADEKLFF.

The J gene is TRBJ2-1, the V gene TRBV5-4; D unclear. This CDR3 is built from 13 residues. V shed 7 bases and J shed 7 bases, with 15 bases lying between them. Germline CDR1 reads SGHNT; CDR2 reads YYREEE (reference sequence). The CDR3 spells CASGHLVGNEQFF. DNA of the CDR3: TGTGCCAGCGGCCATCTGGTGGGGAATGAGCAGTTCTTC.

In this sample, this clone turned up a few times. CDR3 bases: TGTGCCAGTAGTCCCCGGACGGCTGGAAACACCATATATTTT. Its translation: CASSPRTAGNTIYF. V gene TRBV19 combines with J gene TRBJ1-3; D ambiguous. Trimming removed 5 bases from V and 2 bases from J, with 10 bases in between. CDR1 is LNHDA, CDR2 SQIVND, per germline (reference sequence). The CDR3 runs 14 residues.